The 27 T cell receptor beta chains presented below share a single source sample, sequenced in a study of blood T cell repertoires in COVID-19 (dated by TCRdb to 2020 to 2022). The method behind the library was the immunoSEQ multiplex PCR assay. TCRdb took over this immuneACCESS table, retaining in-frame rearrangements with V and J assigned. Such tables are incomplete; in checked studies, under half of the missing clones stem from an unresolved V gene, and the remainder is unexplained. Recorded for this sample are about 160,000 clones; about 90% of them occurred a single time. About 4.8% of the sample belongs to the ten largest clones. The sample comprised peripheral blood. These TCRs come from a man aged 25 to 45 with COVID-19, enrolled during active disease.

The CDR3 region has the DNA TGCGCCAGCAGCTTCCAGGGGCACTATGGCTACACCTTC. Its translation: CASSFQGHYGYTF. The chain links TRBV5-1 to TRBJ1-2, with D perhaps matching TRBD1 (6 bases). Trimming shortened V by 2 bases and J by 3 bases, and 8 bases separated the two germline ends. CDR1 is SGHRS, CDR2 YFSETQ, per germline. The CDR3 is 13 residues long.

The chain combines TRBV7-2 with TRBJ1-5, with D tentatively TRBD1 (5 bases). The germline CDR1 and CDR2 sequences are SGHTA and FQGNSA. The CDR3 totals 15 residues. V was trimmed by 5 bases and J by 3 bases, leaving 14 bases between them. CDR3 in amino acids: CASSLKGQPNQPQHF. Written as DNA, the CDR3 is TGTGCCAGCAGCCTGAAAGGACAACCCAATCAGCCCCAGCATTTT.

The genes are TRBV9 and TRBJ1-1, with a possible D match to TRBD1 (5 bases). CDR1 and CDR2 (germline): SGDLS, YYNGEE. CDR3 length: 13 residues. V lost 3 bases, J lost 3 bases, and 9 bases lay in between. CDR3: CASSGGADTEAFF. The DNA of the CDR3 is TGTGCCAGCAGCGGCGGGGCCGACACTGAAGCTTTCTTT. The whole variable domain, filled in from reference TRBV9 and TRBJ1-1, reads DSGVTQTPKHLITATGQRVTLRCSPRSGDLSVYWYQQSLDQGLQFLIQYYNGEERAKGNILERFSAQQFPDLHSELNLSSLELGDSALYFCASSGGADTEAFFGQGTRLTVV.

This clone was seen once. The chain employs TRBV6-2 or TRBV6-3 and TRBJ2-2, with 9 bases fitting TRBD1. The CDR3 is 16 residues long. Per the germline V gene, CDR1 is MNHEY and CDR2 is SVGEGT. Unmatched junction bases numbered 7, after V lost 3 bases and J lost 5 bases. DNA of the CDR3: TGTGCCAGCAGTTATTCCGGGACAGGGAAAACCGGGGAGCTGTTTTTT. It translates to CASSYSGTGKTGELFF.

The chain carries TRBV7-2 and TRBJ2-1, with 8 bases identical to TRBD2. CDR1 is SGHTA, CDR2 FQGNSA, per germline. This CDR3 contains 15 residues. J gave up 0 bases and V 5 bases, and 3 bases lay outside the gene matches. The CDR3 DNA sequence: TGTGCCAGCAGCCGCGGGGGGCCCTCCTACAATGAGCAGTTCTTC. Encoded protein: CASSRGGPSYNEQFF.

The chain employs TRBV24-1 and TRBJ2-7; 7 nucleotides line up with TRBD1. Germline V gives CDR1 KGHDR, CDR2 SFDVKD. The junction had 13 bases not matched to a gene; V was cut back by 4 bases and J by 2 bases. CDR3 length equals 17 residues. The CDR3 protein is CATSDSGGEARPYEQYF. The DNA for the CDR3 is TGTGCCACCAGTGACTCAGGGGGAGAGGCCCGTCCCTACGAGCAGTACTTC.

This clone was observed once. V gene TRBV10-3 combines with J gene TRBJ1-1, with D possibly TRBD1 on 6 matching bases. V was cut by 6 bases and J by 1 base, with 12 bases left in between. Germline V gene lookup returns CDR1 ENHRY and CDR2 SYGVKD. The length of the CDR3 is 14 residues. The CDR3 is CAIRKPTGNTEAFF. The CDR3 coding sequence is TGTGCCATCAGGAAACCGACAGGGAACACTGAAGCTTTCTTT.

The chain recombines TRBV7-9 with TRBJ2-7, with TRBD1 matching 10 bases. With V trimmed by 4 bases and J by 2 bases, 5 bases remained unmatched. Germline loops: CDR1 SEHNR, CDR2 FQNEAQ (reference sequence). The CDR3 extends over 15 amino acids. The CDR3 nucleotides are TGTGCCAGCAGCTCGTCGGACAGGGGGACCTACGAGCAGTACTTC. Protein sequence: CASSSSDRGTYEQYF.

V is TRBV24-1 and J is TRBJ1-3, with 8 bases fitting TRBD1. In germline, CDR1 is KGHDR, CDR2 SFDVKD. The CDR3 runs 12 residues. CDR3 loop: CAGTGVGNTIYF. CDR3 coding DNA: TGTGCAGGGACAGGTGTCGGAAACACCATATATTTT.

The CDR3 region has the DNA TGTGCCAGCAGCTTATTATTAGATACGCAGTATTTT. Translation: CASSLLLDTQYF. The gene calls are TRBV11-1 and TRBJ2-3; D gene uncertain. V dropped 2 bases and J dropped 5 bases, with 5 bases sitting between them. CDR3 length: 12 amino acids. Germline V lookup: CDR1 SGHAT, CDR2 FQDESV (reference sequence).

The chain is built from TRBV5-6 and TRBJ1-5; 7 nucleotides align to TRBD1. Germline-derived CDR1 and CDR2 are SGHDT and YYEEEE. The junction had 5 bases not matched to a gene; V was cut back by 4 bases and J by 1 base. The CDR3 length is 15 residues. The CDR3 region has the DNA TGTGCCAGCAGCCTAACAGGGGTAAGCAATCAGCCCCAGCATTTT. It is translated as CASSLTGVSNQPQHF. Filled out from reference TRBV5-6 and TRBJ1-5, the complete variable domain reads DAGVTQSPTHLIKTRGQQVTLRCSPKSGHDTVSWYQQALGQGPQFIFQYYEEEERQRGNFPDRFSGHQFPNYSSELNVNALLLGDSALYLCASSLTGVSNQPQHFGDGTRLSIL.

The rearrangement uses TRBV18 and TRBJ2-5; D possibly corresponds to TRBD1 (6 bases). V gave up 5 bases and J gave up 4 bases, with 17 bases separating them. From germline, CDR1 is KGHSH and CDR2 LQKENI. The CDR3 is 15 residues long. The CDR3 coding sequence is TGTGCCAGCTCAGCAGGGGCCGGGTTCAGAGAGACCCAGTACTTC. Translating it yields CASSAGAGFRETQYF.

The chain links TRBV11-3 to TRBJ2-7, with unresolved D. This CDR3 has 14 amino acids. CDR1 and CDR2 from the germline V gene are SGHNT and YENEEA. Trimming shortened V by 5 bases and J by 6 bases, and 17 bases separated the two germline ends. The CDR3 nucleotides are TGTGCCAGCAGCCGCGGAGATGGGTCTGGCGAGCAGTACTTC. It encodes CASSRGDGSGEQYF.

J is TRBJ1-6 and V is TRBV19, with a tentative D call TRBD1 (6 bases). The CDR3 loop spans 13 amino acids. V was shortened by 10 bases and J by 5 bases, with 12 bases between the two germline ends. Germline V gives CDR1 LNHDA, CDR2 SQIVND (reference sequence). In nucleotides, the CDR3 is TGTGCCACCACGACAGGAAATAATTCACCCCTCCACTTT. Translation gives CATTTGNNSPLHF.

In this sample, this clone turned up once. The chain uses TRBV3-1 (or the pseudogene TRBV3-2) and TRBJ1-1, with 7 bases matching TRBD1. This CDR3 has 16 residues. CDR1 is LGHDT, CDR2 YNNKEL, per germline (reference sequence). V gave up 0 bases and J gave up 4 bases; unmatched junction bases: 8. The CDR3 protein is CASSQEGSRGSTEAFF. The CDR3, as DNA: TGTGCCAGCAGCCAAGAGGGGTCCAGGGGGTCCACTGAAGCTTTCTTT.

The chain couples TRBV5-4 to TRBJ2-7; 11 bases are a match to TRBD1. Germline V gene sequence: CDR1 SGHNT, CDR2 YYREEE (reference sequence). CDR3 length equals 15 residues. Trimming at V came to 3 bases and at J to 3 bases, leaving 5 bases not matched to a gene. The CDR3 DNA sequence: TGTGCCAGCAGCTCCCCCGGGACAGGGGGCTACGAGCAGTACTTC. Translation: CASSSPGTGGYEQYF.

This clone was counted between two and nine times. The chain uses TRBV6-2 or TRBV6-3 and TRBJ1-2, with D possibly being TRBD1 (5 bases). In germline, CDR1 is MNHEY, CDR2 SVGEGT. V was shortened by 6 bases and J by 1 base, with 9 bases between the two germline ends. The CDR3 has 13 residues. CDR3 loop: CASSKTVNYGYTF. The CDR3, as DNA: TGTGCCAGCAGCAAGACAGTTAACTATGGCTACACCTTC.

CDR3 amino acids: CASRKGAGNNEKLFF. DNA of the CDR3: TGTGCCAGCAGAAAGGGGGCGGGGAACAATGAAAAACTGTTTTTT. This chain uses TRBV7-3 with TRBJ1-4; TRBD1 aligns across 7 bases. V shed 6 bases and J 5 bases; nucleotides not matched to a gene: 9. The V gene's germline CDR1 is SGHTA and CDR2 FQGTGA. This CDR3 is built from 15 residues.

This chain joins TRBV10-2 and TRBJ2-7, with 10 bases lining up with TRBD2. The germline V gene encodes CDR1 WSHSY and CDR2 SAAADI. CDR3 length: 14 residues. Unmatched junction bases numbered 0, after V lost 4 bases and J lost 0 bases. For the CDR3, the DNA is TGCGCCAGCAGTGCTAGCGGGAGCTCCTACGAGCAGTACTTC. Its translation: CASSASGSSYEQYF.

This chain joins TRBV3-1 (or the pseudogene TRBV3-2) and TRBJ1-4; D not resolved. Germline V gives CDR1 LGHDT, CDR2 YNNKEL (reference sequence). V was clipped by 2 bases and J by 3 bases, with 10 bases between them. The CDR3 spans 15 residues. The CDR3 coding sequence is TGTGCCAGCAGCCAAAGTCGTAGTGCTAATGAAAAACTGTTTTTT. Protein product: CASSQSRSANEKLFF.

The rearrangement links TRBV6-2 or TRBV6-3 to TRBJ1-2, with TRBD1 matching 8 bases. The CDR3 consists of 15 residues. V lost 0 bases and J lost 6; bases outside the gene matches: 6. Per germline, CDR1 MNHEY and CDR2 SVGEGT. CDR3 DNA: TGTGCCAGCAGTTACTCGCCGGACAGGGCGGATGGCTACACCTTC. Encoded protein: CASSYSPDRADGYTF.

This chain connects TRBV28 to TRBJ1-5; D might be TRBD1 (5 bases). This CDR3 region has 16 residues. From germline, CDR1 is MDHEN and CDR2 SYDVKM. V lost 6 bases and J lost 2, with 17 bases in between. The CDR3 here is CASRESTARGNQPQHF. CDR3 nucleotides: TGTGCCAGCAGAGAGTCGACAGCTAGGGGCAATCAGCCCCAGCATTTT.

This clone was picked up one time. The chain uses TRBV10-2 and TRBJ2-5, with a tentative D call TRBD2 (6 bases). CDR1 and CDR2 from the germline V gene are WSHSY and SAAADI. The CDR3 totals 14 residues. V dropped 3 bases and J dropped 2 bases, with 10 bases sitting between them. The DNA for the CDR3 is TGCGCCAGCAGTGAAATCGGACTACAAGAGACCCAGTACTTC. This encodes CASSEIGLQETQYF.

This chain links TRBV28 with TRBJ1-1; D not resolved. V was cut by 3 bases and J by 1 base, with 15 bases left in between. The CDR3 length is 16 residues. Germline CDR1 MDHEN, CDR2 SYDVKM. CDR3 DNA sequence: TGTGCCAGCAGTTTTTATTTCGGCGGTGAGAACACTGAAGCTTTCTTT. Amino acid sequence: CASSFYFGGENTEAFF.

This chain uses TRBV18 with TRBJ2-1; 11 nucleotides align to TRBD2. After removal of 3 bases from V and 5 bases from J, the junction contained 6 bases not matched to a gene. The germline V gene has CDR1 KGHSH and CDR2 LQKENI. The CDR3 contains 16 residues. The CDR3 sequence is CASSPRLAGLNNEQFF. CDR3 sequence (DNA): TGTGCCAGCTCACCCAGACTAGCGGGGCTTAACAATGAGCAGTTCTTC.

This rearrangement joins TRBV7-9 to TRBJ2-2, with 13 bases matching TRBD2. Germline V CDR1 and CDR2: SEHNR, FQNEAQ (reference sequence). V dropped 5 bases and J dropped 4; count of bases not matched to a gene: 10. The CDR3 has 18 residues. The DNA of the CDR3 is TGTGCCAGCAGCCGAGAACCGGGACTAGCGGGATCCACCGGGGAGCTGTTTTTT. It is translated as CASSREPGLAGSTGELFF.

The chain joins TRBV4-2 to TRBJ1-6, with D possibly being TRBD1 (6 bases). V lost 5 bases, J lost 10 bases, and 18 bases lay in between. The CDR3 loop spans 15 amino acids. Germline values: CDR1 LGHNA, CDR2 YNFKEQ. The CDR3 bases are TGTGCCAGCAGCTCCGGCTACAGGGAGTTGTCACCCCTCCACTTT. It is translated as CASSSGYRELSPLHF.